What follows describes a single TCR beta chain. The antigen is undetermined. Each gene name is a mouse one. The read ends 4 residues early relative to the CDR3; the germline J gene fills the gap. The data derive from a study of CD8+ T cells in alopecia areata. Study context: Recipient mice, approximately 6-10-week-old female C3H/HeJ animals, received skin from approximately 6-13-month-old C3H/HeJ graft donors with spontaneous alopecia.

Extracted RNA was reverse transcribed, and the resulting cDNA served as sequencing template. Produced via immunoSEQ multiplex PCR; TCRdb's table is partial and in-frame only. The table lists around 100,000 clones, with no singletons. Whole-study findings and limits: When scalp samples are sequenced, resident alphabeta T cells of normal skin are also captured. An increase in clonality over normal scalp was evident in lesional scalp, especially alopecia totalis/universalis.

The germline V gene has CDR1 NSQYPW and CDR2 LRSPGD (reference sequence). The CDR3 runs 15 residues. This sequence originates from a C3H/HeJ mouse with alopecia areata. This strain's MHC haplotype is H2-k. This chain links TRBV1 with TRBJ2-5; TRBD1 agrees at 8 bases. Sequencing was done on a sample of lesional skin. The DNA read from the CDR3 is TGCACCTGCAGTGCTTCCAGACAGGGGATGGAC. Translation gives CTCSASRQGMD. The full-length CDR3 reads as CTCSASRQGMDTQYF.